Sequencing of this T cell receptor (beta chain) was carried out in a study of CD8 T cells in ankylosing spondylitis. Quantitative 5'-RACE with molecular barcodes was used to make the TCR beta libraries. From the 5' RACE reads, TCRdb called clonotypes with MiXCR, one entry per CDR3 protein. The table has 250,000 or so distinct CDR3 sequences, around 10% seen once; the top ten hold 6.8%. V lost 0 bases, J lost 8 bases, and 13 bases lay in between. Germline-derived CDR1 and CDR2 are ENHRY and SYGVKD. The CDR3 totals 14 residues. This clonotype appeared many times. Its target is not known. Findings and limits, study-wide: From matched ankylosing spondylitis synovial fluid, disease-linked clones were reportedly recovered at significantly enriched levels. Blood from ankylosing spondylitis patients appeared to carry a characteristic roughly 8-variant TCR beta motif.

This TCR came from a male donor with ankylosing spondylitis or in good health (not recorded which). Sequencing was carried out using blood, either unsorted or a sorted T cell fraction (not recorded which). The rearrangement joins TRBV10-3 to TRBJ1-2; D gene uncertain. This chain's CDR3 is CAISESSGGEGYTF. The CDR3, as DNA: TGTGCCATCAGTGAGTCGTCTGGCGGTGAGGGCTACACCTTC.